What follows are 24 T cell receptor beta chains derived from one specimen sequenced in a study of blood T cell repertoires in COVID-19. Profiled with immunoSEQ multiplex PCR; TCRdb holds only in-frame clones, not every one. The sample yields some 96,000 clones, roughly 92% seen once. Sequencing input: peripheral blood. The receptors were sampled from a man aged 45-60 years with active COVID-19.

The CDR3, as DNA: TGTGCCAGCAGTGAAGCCGAGAGCTACGAGCAGTACGTC. Amino acid sequence: CASSEAESYEQYV. This sequence joins TRBV6-1 and TRBJ2-7; D is undetermined. The V gene's germline CDR1 is MNHNS and CDR2 SASEGT. This CDR3 contains 13 residues. The V gene lost 0 bases and the J gene lost 3 bases, with 6 bases spanning the gap.

This rearrangement joins TRBV11-3 to TRBJ2-1, with 8 bases lining up with TRBD2. V dropped 5 bases and J dropped 1; count of bases not matched to a gene: 4. The CDR3 covers 15 residues. CDR1 is SGHNT, CDR2 YENEEA, per germline. The CDR3 region has the DNA TGTGCCAGCAGCGCCGGGAGGGGGTCCTACAATGAGCAGTTCTTC. Amino acids: CASSAGRGSYNEQFF.

This sequence joins TRBV5-1 and TRBJ2-1; D perhaps matches TRBD1 (6 bases). Germline CDR1 is SGHRS and CDR2 is YFSETQ. The CDR3 spans 16 residues. The V and J ends lost 2 bases and 0 bases respectively, with 12 bases between them. For the CDR3, the DNA is TGCGCCAGCAGCTTATTAACAGGGAGCTCCTACAATGAGCAGTTCTTC. As protein: CASSLLTGSSYNEQFF.

The rearrangement uses TRBV10-3 and TRBJ2-5; perhaps TRBD2 as D (6 bases). V was pared by 3 bases and J by 6 bases, with 14 bases between. The V gene's germline CDR1 is ENHRY and CDR2 SYGVKD. The CDR3 covers 14 residues. The CDR3 DNA follows: TGTGCCATCAGTGAACTAGCTGCGGCAAAGACCCAGTACTTC. Encoded protein: CAISELAAAKTQYF.

V and J are TRBV7-9 and TRBJ1-5, with D unclear. The CDR3 totals 13 residues. Trimming took off 5 bases at V and 2 bases at J, with 7 bases between the two ends. CDR1 is SEHNR and CDR2 is FQNEAQ in the germline V gene (reference sequence). The CDR3 DNA reads TGTGCCAGCAGCCCCCAGGGCAATCAGCCCCAGCATTTT. Translation: CASSPQGNQPQHF.

The chain joins TRBV7-8 to TRBJ1-2; unclear D gene. Looked up from germline, CDR1 is SGHVS and CDR2 is FQNEAQ. The V and J ends lost 3 bases and 0 bases respectively, with 5 bases between them. There are 13 residues in the CDR3. This CDR3 reads CASSLQSNYGYTF. The CDR3 DNA follows: TGTGCCAGCAGCTTGCAGTCTAACTATGGCTACACCTTC. The full variable domain, in which reference TRBV7-8 and TRBJ1-2 provide the parts outside the CDR3, is GAGVSQSPRYKVAKRGQDVALRCDPISGHVSLFWYQQALGQGPEFLTYFQNEAQLDKSGLPSDRFFAERPEGSVSTLKIQRTQQEDSAVYLCASSLQSNYGYTFGSGTRLTVV.

This chain connects TRBV19 to TRBJ1-2, with 10 bases lining up with TRBD1. The V gene end was trimmed by 5 bases and the J gene end by 3 bases; junction bases not matched to a gene: 9. Germline CDR1 and CDR2: LNHDA and SQIVND (reference sequence). CDR3 length equals 16 residues. The CDR3 DNA reads TGTGCCAGTAGTTCTACCGGGACAGGGGCTGACTATGGCTACACCTTC. Translation: CASSSTGTGADYGYTF.

The chain links TRBV7-8 to TRBJ2-5; 7 nucleotides line up with TRBD2. CDR3 length: 14 amino acids. V gave up 5 bases and J gave up 3 bases; unmatched junction bases: 6. Germline CDR1 and CDR2: SGHVS and FQNEAQ. This CDR3 is CASSRAGVKETQYF. Written as DNA, the CDR3 is TGTGCCAGCAGCCGGGCGGGGGTAAAAGAGACCCAGTACTTC.

V and J are TRBV6-6 and TRBJ1-3; possibly TRBD1 for D (5 bases). Deletions cut 5 bases from V and 2 bases from J, with 13 bases between. Germline V lookup: CDR1 MNHNY, CDR2 SVGAGI (reference sequence). This CDR3 has 15 residues. CDR3 region: CASSRSSGTGNTIYF. CDR3 coding DNA: TGTGCCAGCAGTCGATCCTCAGGGACTGGAAACACCATATATTTT.

This clone was observed a single time. This rearrangement joins TRBV10-3 to TRBJ1-1, with D maybe TRBD1 (5 bases). V lost 7 bases and J lost 6, with 18 bases in between. The CDR3 totals 14 residues. Germline V CDR1 and CDR2: ENHRY, SYGVKD. CDR3 sequence (DNA): TGTGCCATCACTGAAGAGGGGACTTCAGCTGAAGCTTTCTTT. It encodes CAITEEGTSAEAFF.

The chain carries TRBV11-2 and TRBJ1-4; 9 bases fit TRBD1. The CDR3 is made up of 15 amino acids. Germline loops: CDR1 SGHAT, CDR2 FQNNGV. The junction had 11 bases not matched to a gene; V was cut back by 5 bases and J by 10 bases. CDR3 region: CASSVGGTGSVKLFF. The CDR3 nucleotides are TGTGCCAGCAGCGTAGGGGGGACAGGGAGTGTAAAACTGTTTTTT.

The rearrangement uses TRBV28 and TRBJ1-1; possibly TRBD1 for D (6 bases). The V and J ends lost 5 bases and 0 bases respectively, with 25 bases between them. In germline, CDR1 is MDHEN, CDR2 SYDVKM. The CDR3 spans 19 residues. CDR3 bases: TGTGCCAGCAGTCCAAGGTTGGGCAGGGGATACAAGATGAACACTGAAGCTTTCTTT. This gives the protein CASSPRLGRGYKMNTEAFF.

J is TRBJ1-1 and V is TRBV6-5; TRBD1 matches 9 bases. Germline assignment: CDR1 MNHEY and CDR2 SVGAGI. CDR3 size: 15 residues. Losses at the gene ends were 6 bases for V and 0 bases for J; bases not matched to a gene: 5. CDR3 region: CASRGDRALNTEAFF. Written as DNA, the CDR3 is TGTGCCAGCAGAGGGGACAGGGCCTTGAACACTGAAGCTTTCTTT.

The chain has TRBV18 and TRBJ2-5; TRBD1 agrees at 10 bases. The CDR3 has 16 amino acids. Germline CDR1 is KGHSH and CDR2 is LQKENI. V shed 1 base and J 5 bases; nucleotides not matched to a gene: 7. CDR3 loop: CASSPLGTGAPETQYF. CDR3 nucleotides: TGTGCCAGCTCACCACTCGGGACAGGGGCCCCGGAGACCCAGTACTTC.

The CDR3 bases are TGTGCCAGCAGTTTAAGGGGACAGGGCGTAGGTCAGCCCCAGCATTTT. This sequence encodes CASSLRGQGVGQPQHF. The V gene is TRBV27, the J gene TRBJ1-5; 9 nucleotides line up with TRBD1. Germline CDR1 is MNHEY and CDR2 is SMNVEV (reference sequence). V lost 2 bases to trimming and J lost 6 bases; unmatched junction nucleotides: 8. This CDR3 comprises 16 residues.

The chain carries TRBV2 and TRBJ2-1; D may be TRBD2 (6 bases). The CDR3 has 15 amino acids. Per the germline V gene, CDR1 is SNHLY and CDR2 is FYNNEI. The ends were cut back, 5 bases at V and 3 bases at J, with 14 bases in the middle. CDR3: CASSPSGRDYNEQFF. The CDR3 region has the DNA TGTGCCAGCAGTCCCAGCGGGCGAGACTACAATGAGCAGTTCTTC. The full variable domain, in which reference TRBV2 and TRBJ2-1 provide the parts outside the CDR3, is EPEVTQTPSHQVTQMGQEVILRCVPISNHLYFYWYRQILGQKVEFLVSFYNNEISEKSEIFDDQFSVERPDGSNFTLKIRSTKLEDSAMYFCASSPSGRDYNEQFFGPGTRLTVL.

This chain links TRBV5-6 with TRBJ2-7, with TRBD2 matching over 8 bases. CDR3 length equals 14 residues. CDR1 SGHDT and CDR2 YYEEEE come from the germline V gene. J was trimmed by 0 bases and V by 4 bases; bases with no gene match: 3. CDR3 amino acids: CASSASGSSYEQYV. The CDR3 nucleotides read TGTGCCAGCAGCGCAAGCGGGAGCTCCTACGAGCAGTACGTC.

This chain connects TRBV18 to TRBJ1-2, with TRBD1 matching 8 bases. Germline CDR1 is KGHSH and CDR2 is LQKENI. There are 18 residues in the CDR3. Trimming cost V 3 bases and J 5 bases; bases outside gene matches: 17. Here the CDR3 reads CASSPSGTGQPGLYGYTF. For the CDR3, the DNA is TGTGCCAGCTCACCTTCCGGGACAGGACAACCTGGGCTATATGGCTACACCTTC.

For the CDR3, the DNA is TGTGCCAGCATCCGTACCGAAACAGGGGTCTACGAGCAGTACTTC. It codes for CASIRTETGVYEQYF. This chain connects TRBV7-3 to TRBJ2-7; 7 nucleotides match TRBD1. J gave up 3 bases and V 7 bases, and 12 bases lay outside the gene matches. Looked up from germline, CDR1 is SGHTA and CDR2 is FQGTGA. This CDR3 is 15 amino acids long.

This clone came up once. The rearrangement uses TRBV28 and TRBJ1-1; 10 bases are shared with TRBD1. Germline CDR1 is MDHEN and CDR2 is SYDVKM. There are 13 residues in the CDR3. The J segment lost 6 bases and the V segment lost 6 bases, leaving 4 bases of the junction unmatched. For the CDR3, the DNA is TGTGCCAGCAGGACCGGGACAGGGGCTGAAGCTTTCTTT. It codes for CASRTGTGAEAFF.

The chain joins TRBV5-1 to TRBJ1-1; 8 nucleotides align to TRBD1. The germline CDR1 and CDR2 sequences are SGHRS and YFSETQ. V lost 4 bases and J lost 3; bases outside the gene matches: 5. The CDR3 covers 14 residues. CDR3 sequence reads: CASSPDRADTEAFF. CDR3 nucleotide sequence: TGCGCCAGCAGCCCGGACAGGGCGGACACTGAAGCTTTCTTT.

The gene calls are TRBV9 and TRBJ1-2; the D gene is possibly TRBD1 (5 bases). The CDR3 is made up of 15 amino acids. The germline CDR1 and CDR2 sequences are SGDLS and YYNGEE. Deletions cut 3 bases from V and 8 bases from J, with 20 bases between. The CDR3 DNA sequence: TGTGCCAGCAGCGCCAATCAGGGATTTAATGAAGGCTACACCTTC. Its protein is CASSANQGFNEGYTF.

This chain joins TRBV7-2 and TRBJ2-3; TRBD2 agrees at 7 bases. The V segment lost 2 bases and the J segment 4 bases; nucleotides outside the gene matches: 12. Per germline, CDR1 SGHTA and CDR2 FQGNSA. The CDR3 runs 17 residues. The DNA of the CDR3 is TGTGCCAGCAGCTTACCTGGTCTAACTAGCGTACCAGATACGCAGTATTTT. It translates to CASSLPGLTSVPDTQYF.

The gene calls are TRBV11-3 and TRBJ1-1; no firm D call. This CDR3 has 14 residues. Germline lookup yields CDR1 SGHNT and CDR2 YENEEA. Trimming removed 5 bases at V and 5 bases at J, with 15 bases between. The CDR3: CASSLNGVRTEAFF. CDR3 coding DNA: TGTGCCAGCAGCCTCAACGGGGTAAGAACTGAAGCTTTCTTT.